This T cell receptor beta chain was sequenced in a study of response to subunit inactivated influenza vaccine. Study-wide results and caveats: New T cells are recruited in small numbers by each seasonal influenza vaccination, according to the authors' suggestion.

A single record per CDR3 protein comes from TCRdb applying MiXCR to the RT-PCR reads. The top ten hold roughly a tenth of the sample, which has a few hundred thousand distinct CDR3 sequences, just over 20% seen once. Trimming pared 7 bases from V and 0 bases from J, leaving 9 bases between. CDR3 length: 13 residues. Germline CDR1 MDHEN, CDR2 SYDVKM. About this clonotype itself: Its antigen is undetermined.

Material: PBMCs from blood, obtained around 22 months after vaccination. This chain uses TRBV28 with TRBJ1-2; no clear D. The sequence was collected from a man between 50 and 75 years old who received an inactivated influenza vaccine. CDR3 nucleotide sequence: TGTGCCAGCACCTCCCCCACTAACTATGGCTACACCTTC. This translates into CASTSPTNYGYTF.